These 9 T cell receptor beta chains came from one sample sequenced in a study of shared clonotypes between healthy human individuals. The table came from immunoSEQ multiplex PCR; TCRdb's copy has only in-frame clones and leaves some out. The repertoire includes more than 1 million clones, approximately 80% of them detected once, and approximately 0.52% sits in the top ten. Material for sequencing was memory CD4+ T cells from PBMCs. As to subset: CD45RA-negative fraction. Receptor source: a man younger than 35 in good health. Some clones in this sample may be carry-over from other donors' samples.

This chain connects TRBV28 to TRBJ1-2; TRBD1 might be the D (5 bases). Germline CDR1 reads MDHEN; CDR2 reads SYDVKM. The CDR3 runs to 15 residues. With 4 bases removed from V and 8 bases from J, the gap between germline ends came to 20 bases. This CDR3 is CASSSPRAGKVGYTF. The DNA for the CDR3 is TGTGCCAGCAGTTCCCCCCGAGCAGGGAAGGTCGGCTACACCTTC.

This sequence joins TRBV5-6 and TRBJ2-1; 8 bases line up with TRBD1. Germline-derived CDR1 and CDR2 are SGHDT and YYEEEE. This CDR3 contains 16 residues. J gave up 3 bases and V 4 bases, and 9 bases lay outside the gene matches. CDR3 DNA sequence: TGTGCCAGCAGCCCGGGGACAGGAGACTACTACAATGAGCAGTTCTTC. Translating it yields CASSPGTGDYYNEQFF.

The chain links TRBV6-4 to TRBJ1-5, with 9 bases aligning to TRBD1. With V trimmed by 0 bases and J by 7 bases, 10 bases remained unmatched. Germline V CDR1 and CDR2: MRHNA, SNTAGT. The CDR3 sequence is 17 residues long. The CDR3 DNA sequence: TGTGCCAGCAGTGACTCGAGGACAGGGGCGTATGGACAGCCCCAGCATTTT. Translation gives CASSDSRTGAYGQPQHF.

On this clone: This same CDR3 is encoded by further DNA sequences in the sample. This chain links TRBV5-1 with TRBJ2-5; TRBD1 matches at 8 bases. The junction had 1 base not matched to a gene; V was cut back by 4 bases and J by 2 bases. This CDR3 is built from 13 residues. Per germline, CDR1 SGHRS and CDR2 YFSETQ. This chain's CDR3 is CASSGQGQETQYF. CDR3 sequence (DNA): TGCGCCAGCAGCGGACAGGGACAAGAGACCCAGTACTTC. Full variable domain (outside the CDR3, taken from reference TRBV5-1 and TRBJ2-5): KAGVTQTPRYLIKTRGQQVTLSCSPISGHRSVSWYQQTPGQGLQFLFEYFSETQRNKGNFPGRFSGRQFSNSRSEMNVSTLELGDSALYLCASSGQGQETQYFGPGTRLLVL.

This chain connects TRBV5-6 to TRBJ2-5; 11 bases line up with TRBD2. TRBJ2-7 explains the end of the DNA better; the J call may be wrong. CDR3 length: 15 residues. Germline V gives CDR1 SGHDT, CDR2 YYEEEE. CDR3 nucleotides: TGTGCCAGCAGACTTAGCGGGAGGGCCCTCCACGAGCAGTACTTC. It codes for CASRLSGRALHEQYF.

This clone was seen only once. The chain has TRBV2 and TRBJ1-1, with D unclear. Germline-derived CDR1 and CDR2 are SNHLY and FYNNEI. Trimming stripped 11 bases from V and 1 base from J, with 14 bases between. The CDR3 sequence is 13 residues long. The CDR3 sequence is CAHKIPWNTEAFF. CDR3 DNA: TGTGCCCACAAAATTCCCTGGAACACTGAAGCTTTCTTT.

The CDR3 spells CASQGSGRAYEQYF. The CDR3 DNA follows: TGTGCCAGCCAGGGTAGCGGGAGGGCCTACGAGCAGTACTTC. The chain couples TRBV28 to TRBJ2-7; TRBD2 agrees at 11 bases. The CDR3 has 14 amino acids. CDR1 and CDR2 (germline): MDHEN, SYDVKM. After removal of 8 bases from V and 2 bases from J, the junction contained 5 bases not matched to a gene.

The gene calls are TRBV6-1 and TRBJ2-7; 9 bases are a match to TRBD1. J lost 1 base, V lost 10 bases, and 11 bases had no gene match. The CDR3 length is 15 residues. CDR1 and CDR2 from the germline V gene are MNHNS and SASEGT. CDR3 bases: TGTGCCACCACCCGGGACAGGGTAGGGTCCTACGAGCAGTACTTC. It encodes CATTRDRVGSYEQYF.

The chain combines TRBV2 with TRBJ1-2, with 7 positions matching TRBD1. Trimming took 7 bases from V and 4 from J; bases not matched to a gene: 12. The CDR3 length is 15 residues. The germline V gene has CDR1 SNHLY and CDR2 FYNNEI. The DNA of the CDR3 is TGTGCCAGCAAAAAGGGGGCAGGAGGGACCTATGGCTACACCTTC. It encodes CASKKGAGGTYGYTF.